A selection of T cell receptor beta chains follows, all from one sample in a study of CD8+ T cells in alopecia areata. Assay: immunoSEQ multiplex PCR; the TCRdb copy retains only in-frame clones and omits some. The sample holds tens of thousands of clones, roughly 57% seen once. The specimen was CD8+ T cells sorted from blood, collected at week 0. The receptors come from a human donor with alopecia areata. The CDR3 runs from the conserved cysteine through the conserved F or W. Each record gives: V gene, clone size, CDR3 length, CDR3 protein. Part of the rows lack a size; the others show once, few, many or a class for expanded clones.

>TRBV5-1|few|14
CASSTGQGTDTQYF
>TRBV5-1|once|14
CASSLAEVRQEQFF
>TRBV6-5|.|14
CASSYRPGGTEAFF
>TRBV27|.|17
CASSLGGGPLYTGELFF
>TRBV30|.|11
CALDISYEQYF
>TRBV5-6|.|16
CASSGPGQGFWETQYF
>TRBV29-1|few|11
CSVSPANEQFF
>TRBV27|few|14
CASSIGSLLSGQFF
>TRBV27|.|13
CASSYRDTYEQYF
>TRBV2|.|14
CASRGQGVAGELFF
>TRBV7-9|.|15
CASSSSGGGHNEQFF
>TRBV5-1|.|13
CASSFRQGGEAFF
>TRBV28|.|14
CASSLFMGAEKLFF
>TRBV29-1|few|12
CSGRGGESEAFF